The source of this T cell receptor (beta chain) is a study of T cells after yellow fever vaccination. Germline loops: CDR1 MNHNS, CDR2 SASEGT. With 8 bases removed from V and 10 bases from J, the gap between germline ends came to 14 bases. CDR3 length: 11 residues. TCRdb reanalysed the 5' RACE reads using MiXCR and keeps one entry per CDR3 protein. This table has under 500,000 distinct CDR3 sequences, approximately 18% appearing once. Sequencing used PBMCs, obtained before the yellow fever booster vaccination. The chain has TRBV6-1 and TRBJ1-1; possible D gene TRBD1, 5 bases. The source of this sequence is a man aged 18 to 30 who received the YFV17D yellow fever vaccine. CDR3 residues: CASGRTGGAFF. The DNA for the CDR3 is TGTGCCAGCGGGAGGACGGGGGGAGCTTTCTTT.